This passage covers 18 T cell receptor beta chains from one sample sequenced in a study of blood T cell repertoires in COVID-19. Sequencing was performed with immunoSEQ multiplex PCR; in TCRdb, only in-frame clones are kept and a portion is missing. The sample holds 150,000 to 200,000 clones, around nine tenths seen once. Sequenced: PBMCs or T cells enriched from blood (not recorded which). Receptors were obtained from a woman between 50 and 59 years old who had recovered from COVID-19.

The chain combines TRBV6-5 with TRBJ2-6, with D perhaps TRBD1 (6 bases). V lost 7 bases and J 3 bases, leaving 13 bases between the germline ends. Germline values: CDR1 MNHEY, CDR2 SVGAGI. This CDR3 contains 15 residues. The CDR3 DNA reads as TGTGCCAGCACCCGACAGGTGGTTGGGGCCAACGTCCTGACTTTC. It codes for CASTRQVVGANVLTF.

The chain links TRBV10-2 to TRBJ1-6; 7 bases are a match to TRBD1. V was pared by 1 base and J by 8 bases, with 2 bases of the junction left unmatched. CDR1 WSHSY and CDR2 SAAADI come from the germline V gene. This CDR3 contains 14 residues. This chain's CDR3 is CASSEWQGDSPLHF. The CDR3 nucleotides are TGCGCCAGCAGTGAGTGGCAGGGGGATTCACCCCTCCACTTT.

The gene calls are TRBV19 and TRBJ2-3; 10 nucleotides line up with TRBD2. The CDR3 length is 15 residues. Germline CDR1 is LNHDA and CDR2 is SQIVND (reference sequence). Unmatched junction bases numbered 7, after V lost 9 bases and J lost 1 base. In DNA, the CDR3 is TGTGCCAGCCTCCCAGCGGGGGGGGGCACAGATACGCAGTATTTT. Translated, it gives CASLPAGGGTDTQYF.

This rearrangement joins TRBV29-1 to TRBJ1-1; D remains ambiguous. The CDR3 length is 10 residues. Germline-derived CDR1 and CDR2 are SQVTM and ANQGSEA. V shed 4 bases and J shed 11 bases, with 11 bases lying between them. The DNA for the CDR3 is TGCAGCGTTGCCACATCCGTGGCTTTCTTT. Protein product: CSVATSVAFF. The full variable domain, its missing parts supplied by reference TRBV29-1 and TRBJ1-1, is SAVISQKPSRDICQRGTSLTIQCQVDSQVTMMFWYRQQPGQSLTLIATANQGSEATYESGFVIDKFPISRPNLTFSTLTVSNMSPEDSSIYLCSVATSVAFFGQGTRLTVV.

The chain combines TRBV19 with TRBJ2-7, with 7 bases that match TRBD2. CDR1 is LNHDA, CDR2 SQIVND, per germline (reference sequence). V trimming: 1 base; J trimming: 6 bases; junction bases outside the gene matches: 3. The CDR3 sequence is 13 residues long. CDR3 DNA: TGTGCCAGTAGTATAGGGACTAGGAGCGAGCAGTACTTC. Translated: CASSIGTRSEQYF.

The chain couples TRBV5-6 to TRBJ1-4; 7 positions match TRBD1. The CDR3 has 16 amino acids. Germline-derived CDR1 and CDR2 are SGHDT and YYEEEE. The V and J ends lost 3 bases and 8 bases, in that order; junction bases with no gene match: 13. CDR3 in amino acids: CASSWGISGQHEKLFF. The CDR3, as DNA: TGTGCCAGCAGCTGGGGAATTTCGGGACAGCACGAAAAACTGTTTTTT.

J is TRBJ2-2 and V is TRBV4-2, with 9 nucleotides matching TRBD1. Germline V CDR1 and CDR2: LGHNA, YNFKEQ. This CDR3 comprises 17 residues. V lost 3 bases, J lost 2 bases, and 7 bases stayed unmatched. The CDR3 coding sequence is TGTGCCAGCAGCCACGTTCCGGGACAGGGAAACACCGGGGAGCTGTTTTTT. Protein: CASSHVPGQGNTGELFF.

The J gene is TRBJ1-2, the V gene TRBV7-9, with 7 bases lining up with TRBD1. The length of the CDR3 is 16 residues. Germline CDR1 and CDR2: SEHNR and FQNEAQ (reference sequence). The V gene end was trimmed by 2 bases and the J gene end by 1 base; junction bases not matched to a gene: 7. CDR3 sequence reads: CASSLPTGPYNYGYTF. The CDR3 coding sequence is TGTGCCAGCAGCTTACCGACAGGGCCTTATAACTATGGCTACACCTTC.

This chain uses TRBV28 with TRBJ1-1, with a weak D call TRBD1 (5 bases). V lost 5 bases and J 2 bases, leaving 9 bases between the germline ends. Germline V CDR1 and CDR2: MDHEN, SYDVKM. There are 13 residues in the CDR3. CDR3 region: CASSMTVNTEAFF. CDR3 DNA: TGTGCCAGCAGTATGACAGTAAACACTGAAGCTTTCTTT.

CDR3 loop: CASSLAPQEKLFF. The CDR3 DNA is TGTGCCAGCAGCTTAGCGCCCCAGGAAAAACTGTTTTTT. The chain carries TRBV7-9 and TRBJ1-4, with unresolved D. CDR3 size: 13 residues. V was clipped by 0 bases and J by 8 bases, with 7 bases between them. Germline V lookup: CDR1 SEHNR, CDR2 FQNEAQ (reference sequence).

In the case of this clone: Other nucleotide sequences in the sample specify the same CDR3. The CDR3 is CASSQDLDRGYEQYF. CDR3 in DNA: TGCGCCAGCAGCCAAGATCTGGACAGGGGCTACGAGCAGTACTTC. The chain combines TRBV4-1 with TRBJ2-7, with 9 bases lining up with TRBD1. CDR1 and CDR2 from the germline V gene are MGHRA and YSYEKL. Germline trimming cut 0 bases from V and 3 bases from J; bases unmatched to any gene: 3. This CDR3 is 15 amino acids long.

The chain joins TRBV18 to TRBJ1-1; no clear D gene. V lost 3 bases and J 1 base, leaving 6 bases between the germline ends. The germline gives CDR1 KGHSH, CDR2 LQKENI. CDR3 length: 13 amino acids. The chain's CDR3 is CASSPGSNTEAFF. CDR3 bases: TGTGCCAGCTCACCGGGCTCGAACACTGAAGCTTTCTTT. Full variable domain (rest looked up from reference TRBV18 and TRBJ1-1): NAGVMQNPRHLVRRRGQEARLRCSPMKGHSHVYWYRQLPEEGLKFMVYLQKENIIDESGMPKERFSAEFPKEGPSILRIQQVVRGDSAAYFCASSPGSNTEAFFGQGTRLTVV.

The genes are TRBV4-2 and TRBJ2-3; 8 nucleotides agree with TRBD2. This CDR3 contains 16 residues. V lost 1 base and J lost 3; bases outside the gene matches: 6. Germline loops: CDR1 LGHNA, CDR2 YNFKEQ. In DNA form, the CDR3 reads TGTGCCAGCAGCCAAGGATTGGCGGGGGGAACAGATACGCAGTATTTT. It yields the protein CASSQGLAGGTDTQYF.

This chain links TRBV2 with TRBJ2-4; weak D call: TRBD2 (6 bases). The V and J ends lost 8 bases and 0 bases respectively, with 14 bases between them. The CDR3 runs 15 residues. The germline gives CDR1 SNHLY, CDR2 FYNNEI. The CDR3 is CASLDYLLAKNIQYF. The DNA of the CDR3 is TGTGCCAGCCTGGACTACCTTCTAGCCAAAAACATTCAGTACTTC.

The rearrangement uses TRBV7-8 and TRBJ1-2; a weak D match, TRBD1 (6 bases). V was pared by 4 bases and J by 3 bases, with 15 bases between. The CDR3 loop spans 15 amino acids. Germline V gene lookup returns CDR1 SGHVS and CDR2 FQNEAQ. DNA of the CDR3: TGTGCCAGCAGCTCCCAAGCAGGGGAGTACTATGGCTACACCTTC. Residues: CASSSQAGEYYGYTF.

This clone occurred once. The chain recombines TRBV30 with TRBJ2-5; 8 bases map to TRBD2. V lost 2 bases to trimming and J lost 5 bases; unmatched junction nucleotides: 7. The CDR3 length is 14 residues. The germline V gene has CDR1 GTSNPN and CDR2 SVGIG (reference sequence). The CDR3 sequence: CAWSIGGAFETQYF. The CDR3 region has the DNA TGTGCCTGGAGTATCGGGGGGGCCTTTGAGACCCAGTACTTC.

The V call is TRBV6-5, the J call TRBJ2-6, with TRBD1 as a possible D gene (5 bases). This CDR3 comprises 15 residues. The germline CDR1 and CDR2 sequences are MNHEY and SVGAGI. The ends were cut back, 5 bases at V and 3 bases at J, with 11 bases in the middle. The CDR3 loop reads CASSPGYSGANVLTF. In DNA, the CDR3 is TGTGCCAGCAGTCCAGGGTACAGTGGGGCCAACGTCCTGACTTTC.

This clone showed up just once. This chain uses TRBV5-8 with TRBJ2-1, with TRBD1 matching over 9 bases. The V and J ends lost 4 bases and 8 bases, in that order; junction bases with no gene match: 7. CDR1 SGHTS and CDR2 YDEGEE come from the germline V gene. CDR3 size: 14 residues. CDR3 protein: CASSPGQGWHEQFF. Written as DNA, the CDR3 is TGTGCCAGCAGCCCAGGACAGGGGTGGCATGAGCAGTTCTTC. The full variable domain, in which reference TRBV5-8 and TRBJ2-1 provide the parts outside the CDR3, is EAGVTQSPTHLIKTRGQQATLRCSPISGHTSVYWYQQALGLGLQFLLWYDEGEERNRGNFPPRFSGRQFPNYSSELNVNALELEDSALYLCASSPGQGWHEQFFGPGTRLTVL.